This T cell receptor (beta chain) comes out of a study of T-cell reconstitution after alpha-beta-depleted transplantation in children. Study-wide results and limits: By about two months after transplant, alpha-beta T cells reportedly arose from several hundred graft clones that had expanded.

This clonotype has a count of ten or more. Its target is unknown. This CDR3 region has 18 residues. J lost 6 bases, V lost 2 bases, and 17 bases had no gene match. Per germline, CDR1 SGHAT and CDR2 FQNNGV. Preparing the TCRbeta library involved the use of unique molecular identifiers. MiXCR, applied by TCRdb to the PCR reads, yields one record per CDR3 protein. Of approximately 200,000 distinct CDR3 sequences listed, about 6% are singletons. This material consisted of PBMCs, taken before TCRalphabeta/CD19-depleted stem cell transplant. The rearrangement links TRBV11-2 to TRBJ2-3; 7 bases match TRBD2. The receptor's source is a girl under three years old with combined immunodeficiency, due to receive a stem cell transplant. CDR3 in DNA: TGTGCCAGCAGCTTAAAGGGATTTTCTAGCGGTCTCGTGGATACGCAGTATTTT. Translation gives CASSLKGFSSGLVDTQYF.